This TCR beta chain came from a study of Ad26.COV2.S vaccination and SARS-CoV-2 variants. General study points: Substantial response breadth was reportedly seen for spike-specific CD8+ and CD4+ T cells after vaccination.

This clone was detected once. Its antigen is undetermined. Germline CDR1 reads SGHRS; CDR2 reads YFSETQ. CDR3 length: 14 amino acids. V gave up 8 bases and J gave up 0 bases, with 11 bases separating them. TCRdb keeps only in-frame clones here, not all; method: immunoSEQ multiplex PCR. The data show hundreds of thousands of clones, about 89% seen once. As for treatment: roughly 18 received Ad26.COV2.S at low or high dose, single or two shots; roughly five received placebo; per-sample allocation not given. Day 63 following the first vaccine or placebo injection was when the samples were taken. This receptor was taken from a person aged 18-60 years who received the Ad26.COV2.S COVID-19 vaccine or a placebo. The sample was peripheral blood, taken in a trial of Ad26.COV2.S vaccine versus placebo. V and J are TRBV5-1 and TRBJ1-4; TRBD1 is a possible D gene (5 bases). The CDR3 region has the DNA TGCGCCAGTCGAACAGGCCCAACTAATGAAAAACTGTTTTTT. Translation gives CASRTGPTNEKLFF.